Presented here are 19 T cell receptor beta chains from one specimen sequenced in a study of OX40 agonist ivuxolimab in advanced cancers. Data came from immunoSEQ multiplex PCR; TCRdb stores just in-frame clones and leaves some out. Of approximately 33,000 clones listed, about nine tenths are singletons. The material was CD4+ or CD8+ T cells sorted from blood, obtained in a trial of the OX40 agonist ivuxolimab. The receptors originated from an adult with an advanced solid tumor such as melanoma, head and neck, liver or kidney cancer.

The table lists this clone with a count of one. The chain joins TRBV28 to TRBJ1-2; D not resolved. Trimming cost V 5 bases and J 1 base, with 8 bases left between them. The CDR3 runs 13 residues. CDR1 and CDR2 (germline): MDHEN, SYDVKM. The CDR3: CASSPGVNYGYTF. CDR3 nucleotide sequence: TGTGCCAGCAGTCCCGGGGTTAACTATGGCTACACCTTC.

This chain connects TRBV6-5 to TRBJ2-7; D is unclear. This CDR3 contains 12 residues. CDR1 is MNHEY and CDR2 is SVGAGI in the germline V gene. With 6 bases removed from V and 0 bases from J, the gap between germline ends came to 6 bases. The CDR3 sequence: CASRSSSYEQYF. DNA for the CDR3: TGTGCCAGCAGGAGCTCCTCCTACGAGCAGTACTTC.

The gene calls are TRBV30 and TRBJ1-1; 7 nucleotides align to TRBD1. Germline V gene data show CDR1 as GTSNPN and CDR2 as SVGIG (reference sequence). J was trimmed by 6 bases and V by 7 bases; bases with no gene match: 8. This CDR3 contains 12 residues. Written as DNA, the CDR3 is TGTGCCTCCCTACAGGGGCATCCTGAAGCTTTCTTT. Encoded protein: CASLQGHPEAFF.

The rearrangement uses TRBV4-2 and TRBJ2-7, with D maybe TRBD2 (6 bases). Trimming removed 0 bases at V and 4 bases at J, with 19 bases between. The germline gives CDR1 LGHNA, CDR2 YNFKEQ. The CDR3 has 17 residues. For the CDR3, the DNA is TGTGCCAGCAGCCAAGAGGGGTCGGGCGCGGGATCGTACGAGCAGTACTTC. This encodes CASSQEGSGAGSYEQYF.

The chain carries TRBV13 and TRBJ2-3; TRBD2 might be the D (6 bases). The germline V gene has CDR1 PRHDT and CDR2 FYEKMQ (reference sequence). This CDR3 region has 14 residues. Between the trimmed V and J ends, which lost 1 base and 3 bases, there was a span of 8 bases. The CDR3 nucleotides read TGTGCCAGCAGCTTAGTCGGGAGAACAGATACGCAGTATTTT. This sequence encodes CASSLVGRTDTQYF.

The rearrangement joins TRBV7-8 to TRBJ2-5; 12 nucleotides match TRBD2. Germline V lookup: CDR1 SGHVS, CDR2 FQNEAQ. V was clipped by 4 bases and J by 4 bases; unmatched bases: 7. This CDR3 has 16 residues. The CDR3, as DNA: TGTGCCAGCAGCTCAGGACTAGCGGGAATGAGAGAGACCCAGTACTTC. This encodes CASSSGLAGMRETQYF. The full variable domain, rest sourced from reference TRBV7-8 and TRBJ2-5, is GAGVSQSPRYKVAKRGQDVALRCDPISGHVSLFWYQQALGQGPEFLTYFQNEAQLDKSGLPSDRFFAERPEGSVSTLKIQRTQQEDSAVYLCASSSGLAGMRETQYFGPGTRLLVL.

The V gene is TRBV19, the J gene TRBJ2-7, with D perhaps matching TRBD1 (7 bases). The CDR3 spans 16 residues. Per germline, CDR1 LNHDA and CDR2 SQIVND (reference sequence). V was clipped by 3 bases and J by 5 bases, with 20 bases between them. The CDR3 DNA sequence: TGTGCCAGTAGTATGAGCCCCGGAGGGGGCTACGACGAGCAGTACTTC. Amino acid sequence: CASSMSPGGGYDEQYF.

This chain joins TRBV4-3 and TRBJ2-7, with D possibly being TRBD1 (5 bases). CDR1 LGHNA and CDR2 YSLEER come from the germline V gene. Between the trimmed V and J ends, which lost 0 bases and 3 bases, there was a span of 9 bases. This CDR3 region has 14 residues. CDR3 loop: CASSQDGTGYEQYF. The CDR3 DNA is TGCGCCAGCAGCCAAGATGGCACAGGCTACGAGCAGTACTTC.

The chain is built from TRBV4-3 and TRBJ2-1; 8 bases are a match to TRBD1. The V and J ends lost 1 base and 8 bases, in that order; junction bases with no gene match: 7. From germline, CDR1 is LGHNA and CDR2 YSLEER. CDR3 size: 15 residues. The CDR3 is CASSQGTGYQDEQFF. CDR3 bases: TGCGCCAGCAGCCAAGGGACAGGGTATCAGGATGAGCAGTTCTTC.

The rearrangement uses TRBV29-1 and TRBJ2-2; 12 bases map to TRBD2. This CDR3 has 24 amino acids. The germline gives CDR1 SQVTM, CDR2 ANQGSEA. V lost 0 bases, J lost 6 bases, and 29 bases stayed unmatched. CDR3 amino acids: CSVEDQGQGFPTLAGGPGAGELFF. The CDR3 region has the DNA TGCAGCGTTGAAGATCAGGGACAGGGCTTCCCAACGCTAGCGGGAGGGCCGGGGGCCGGGGAGCTGTTTTTT.

This sequence joins TRBV7-9 and TRBJ1-3; D might be TRBD1 (6 bases). V lost 5 bases to trimming and J lost 0 bases, with 14 bases between them. The length of the CDR3 is 16 residues. CDR1 and CDR2 from the germline V gene are SEHNR and FQNEAQ (reference sequence). CDR3 coding DNA: TGTGCCAGCAGCCCTGGACAGACGAGCTCTGGAAACACCATATATTTT. Protein sequence: CASSPGQTSSGNTIYF. Complete variable domain (other parts from reference TRBV7-9 and TRBJ1-3): DTGVSQNPRHKITKRGQNVTFRCDPISEHNRLYWYRQTLGQGPEFLTYFQNEAQLEKSRLLSDRFSAERPKGSFSTLEIQRTEQGDSAMYLCASSPGQTSSGNTIYFGEGSWLTVV.

This clone occurred once. The rearrangement uses TRBV6-5 and TRBJ2-7; D is ambiguous. This CDR3 has 15 amino acids. Deletions cut 2 bases from V and 0 bases from J, with 11 bases between. Per the germline V gene, CDR1 is MNHEY and CDR2 is SVGAGI. The chain's CDR3 is CASSYGPPDSYEQYF. The CDR3 coding sequence is TGTGCCAGCAGTTACGGGCCGCCGGACTCCTACGAGCAGTACTTC.

In nucleotides, the CDR3 is TGTGCCAGCAGTGACTGGGAGCGGACTAGCACAGATACGCAGTATTTT. This encodes CASSDWERTSTDTQYF. This chain uses TRBV2 with TRBJ2-3; D might be TRBD2 (5 bases). Germline V lookup: CDR1 SNHLY, CDR2 FYNNEI. CDR3 length: 16 amino acids. The V end was cut by 3 bases, the J end by 0 bases, with 13 bases between. The variable domain in full, with the rest retrieved from reference TRBV2 and TRBJ2-3, is EPEVTQTPSHQVTQMGQEVILRCVPISNHLYFYWYRQILGQKVEFLVSFYNNEISEKSEIFDDQFSVERPDGSNFTLKIRSTKLEDSAMYFCASSDWERTSTDTQYFGPGTRLTVL.

This chain uses TRBV5-1 with TRBJ2-5; 7 nucleotides line up with TRBD1. The tail of the sequence fits TRBJ2-7 better, so the J call may be wrong. Germline V gene lookup returns CDR1 SGHRS and CDR2 YFSETQ. The CDR3 runs to 14 residues. The CDR3 DNA is TGCGCCAGCAGCTTGTGGCAGGGGGCCTACGAGCAGTACTTC. Amino acid sequence: CASSLWQGAYEQYF.

The V gene is TRBV2, the J gene TRBJ2-7, with TRBD2 matching over 9 bases. This CDR3 has 14 residues. From germline, CDR1 is SNHLY and CDR2 FYNNEI. After removal of 5 bases from V and 4 bases from J, the junction contained 6 bases not matched to a gene. The CDR3 region is CASSPLAGDYEQYF. The CDR3 DNA sequence: TGTGCCAGCAGTCCCTTAGCGGGAGATTACGAGCAGTACTTC.

V is TRBV4-1 and J is TRBJ2-7; D perhaps matches TRBD2 (6 bases). V was clipped by 2 bases and J by 3 bases, with 17 bases between them. The germline gives CDR1 MGHRA, CDR2 YSYEKL. This CDR3 is 16 amino acids long. The CDR3 DNA reads TGCGCCAGCAGCCAACTGTCTGATAGCGGTTACTACGAGCAGTACTTC. Protein sequence: CASSQLSDSGYYEQYF.

The chain has TRBV28 and TRBJ1-3, with 7 positions matching TRBD1. CDR3 length equals 14 residues. Germline lookup yields CDR1 MDHEN and CDR2 SYDVKM. With V trimmed by 3 bases and J by 2 bases, 1 base remained unmatched. CDR3 DNA: TGTGCCAGCAGTTTTGGGACAGCTGGAAACACCATATATTTT. Encoded protein: CASSFGTAGNTIYF.

The chain carries TRBV7-3 and TRBJ2-1; TRBD2 aligns across 8 bases. The ends lost 1 base at V and 5 bases at J; junction bases unmatched: 13. The germline gives CDR1 SGHTA, CDR2 FQGTGA. The CDR3 has 18 amino acids. Written as DNA, the CDR3 is TGTGCCAGCAGCTTAAGGTATAGCGGGGTAAGATGGGACAATGAGCAGTTCTTC. It translates to CASSLRYSGVRWDNEQFF.

Here the CDR3 reads CASSLGVPWDTQYF. As DNA, the CDR3 is TGTGCCAGCAGCTTGGGAGTCCCGTGGGATACGCAGTATTTT. This sequence joins TRBV5-6 and TRBJ2-3; D unresolved. Germline CDR1 and CDR2: SGHDT and YYEEEE. V lost 0 bases, J lost 6 bases, and 11 bases lay in between. The CDR3 spans 14 residues.